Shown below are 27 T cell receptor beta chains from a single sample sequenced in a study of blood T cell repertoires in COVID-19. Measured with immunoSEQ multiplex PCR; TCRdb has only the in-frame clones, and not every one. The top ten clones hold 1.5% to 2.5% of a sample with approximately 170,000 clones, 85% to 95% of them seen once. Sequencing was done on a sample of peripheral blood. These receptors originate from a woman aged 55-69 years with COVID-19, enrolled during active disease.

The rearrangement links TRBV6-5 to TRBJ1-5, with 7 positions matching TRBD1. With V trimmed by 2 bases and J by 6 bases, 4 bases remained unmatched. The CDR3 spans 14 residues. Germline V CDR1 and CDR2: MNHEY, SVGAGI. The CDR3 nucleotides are TGTGCCAGCAGTTACACAGGGGTGAGTCAGCCCCAGCATTTT. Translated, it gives CASSYTGVSQPQHF.

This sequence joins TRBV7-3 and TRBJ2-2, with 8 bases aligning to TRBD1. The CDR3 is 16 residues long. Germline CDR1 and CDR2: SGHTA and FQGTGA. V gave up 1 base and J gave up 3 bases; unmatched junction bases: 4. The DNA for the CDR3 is TGTGCCAGCAGCTTAAGGACAGGGAGTTACACCGGGGAGCTGTTTTTT. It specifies CASSLRTGSYTGELFF. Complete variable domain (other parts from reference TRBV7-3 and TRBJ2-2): GAGVSQTPSNKVTEKGKYVELRCDPISGHTALYWYRQSLGQGPEFLIYFQGTGAADDSGLPNDRFFAVRPEGSVSTLKIQRTERGDSAVYLCASSLRTGSYTGELFFGEGSRLTVL.

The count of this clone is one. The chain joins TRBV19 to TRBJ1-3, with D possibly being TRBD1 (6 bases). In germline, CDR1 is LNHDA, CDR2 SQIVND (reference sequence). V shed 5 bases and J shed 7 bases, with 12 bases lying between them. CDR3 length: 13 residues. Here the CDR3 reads CASSYGQGNTIYF. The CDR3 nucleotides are TGTGCCAGTAGTTATGGGCAGGGGAACACCATATATTTT.

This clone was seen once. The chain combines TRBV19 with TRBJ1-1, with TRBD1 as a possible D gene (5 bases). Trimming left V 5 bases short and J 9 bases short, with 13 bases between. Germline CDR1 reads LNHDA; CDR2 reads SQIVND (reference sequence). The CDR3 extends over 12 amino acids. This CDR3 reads CASSFEGVKAFF. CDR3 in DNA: TGTGCCAGTAGTTTCGAAGGGGTGAAAGCTTTCTTT.

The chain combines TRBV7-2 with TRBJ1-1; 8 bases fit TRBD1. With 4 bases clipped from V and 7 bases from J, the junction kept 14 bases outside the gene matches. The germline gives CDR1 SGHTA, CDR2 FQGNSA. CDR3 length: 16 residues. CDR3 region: CASSSTPSIDRGEAFF. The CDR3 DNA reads TGTGCCAGCAGCTCCACACCAAGCATCGACAGGGGTGAAGCTTTCTTT.

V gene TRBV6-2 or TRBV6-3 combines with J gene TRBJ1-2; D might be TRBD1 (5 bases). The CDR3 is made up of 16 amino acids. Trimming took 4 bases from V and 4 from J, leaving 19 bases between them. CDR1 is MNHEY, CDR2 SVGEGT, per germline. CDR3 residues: CASSSQFPGIGYGYTF. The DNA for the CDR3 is TGTGCCAGCAGTTCCCAATTCCCAGGGATCGGCTATGGCTACACCTTC.

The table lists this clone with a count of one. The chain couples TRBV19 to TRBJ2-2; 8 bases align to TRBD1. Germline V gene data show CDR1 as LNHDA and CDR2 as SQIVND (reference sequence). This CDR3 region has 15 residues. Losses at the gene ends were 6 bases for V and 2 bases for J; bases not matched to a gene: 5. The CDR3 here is CASRGDRQNTGELFF. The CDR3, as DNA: TGTGCCAGTAGGGGGGACAGGCAAAACACCGGGGAGCTGTTTTTT. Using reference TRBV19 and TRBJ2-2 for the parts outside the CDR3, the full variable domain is DGGITQSPKYLFRKEGQNVTLSCEQNLNHDAMYWYRQDPGQGLRLIYYSQIVNDFQKGDIAEGYSVSREKKESFPLTVTSAQKNPTAFYLCASRGDRQNTGELFFGEGSRLTVL.

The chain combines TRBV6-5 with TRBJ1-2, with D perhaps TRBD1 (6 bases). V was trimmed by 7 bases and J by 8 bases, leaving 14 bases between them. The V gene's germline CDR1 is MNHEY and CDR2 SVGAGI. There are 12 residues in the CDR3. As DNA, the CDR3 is TGTGCCAGCACCCCAGGGGTCGGAGGCTACACCTTC. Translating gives CASTPGVGGYTF.

The CDR3 spells CASSHLTGPSGNTIYF. The CDR3, as DNA: TGTGCCAGCAGCCATCTAACAGGACCCTCTGGAAACACCATATATTTT. The chain has TRBV4-2 and TRBJ1-3, with TRBD1 as a possible D gene (5 bases). V lost 3 bases to trimming and J lost 0 bases, with 12 bases between them. From germline, CDR1 is LGHNA and CDR2 YNFKEQ. The CDR3 contains 16 residues.

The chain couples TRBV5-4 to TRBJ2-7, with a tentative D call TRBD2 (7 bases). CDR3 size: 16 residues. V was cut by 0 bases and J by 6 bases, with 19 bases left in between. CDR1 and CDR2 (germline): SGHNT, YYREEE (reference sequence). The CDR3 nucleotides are TGTGCCAGCAGCTTGGTTTACGGGGGGCGCATGGCCGAGCAGTACTTC. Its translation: CASSLVYGGRMAEQYF.

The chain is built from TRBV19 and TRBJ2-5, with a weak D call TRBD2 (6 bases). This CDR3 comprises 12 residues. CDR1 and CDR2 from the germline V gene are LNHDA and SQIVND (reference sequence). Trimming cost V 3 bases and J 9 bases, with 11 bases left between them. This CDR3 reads CASSIVGGAQYF. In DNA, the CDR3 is TGTGCCAGTAGTATTGTAGGCGGGGCCCAGTACTTC.

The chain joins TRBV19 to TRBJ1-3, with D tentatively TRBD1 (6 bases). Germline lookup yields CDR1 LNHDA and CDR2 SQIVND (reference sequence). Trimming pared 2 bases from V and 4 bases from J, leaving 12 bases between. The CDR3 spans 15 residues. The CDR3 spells CASSIQAGAGNTIYF. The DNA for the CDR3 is TGTGCCAGTAGTATACAGGCAGGGGCCGGAAACACCATATATTTT.

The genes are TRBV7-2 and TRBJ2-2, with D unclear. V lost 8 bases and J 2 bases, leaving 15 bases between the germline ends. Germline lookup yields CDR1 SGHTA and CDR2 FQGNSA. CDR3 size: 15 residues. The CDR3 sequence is CASALQTANTGELFF. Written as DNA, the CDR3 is TGTGCCAGCGCCCTGCAGACTGCTAACACCGGGGAGCTGTTTTTT.

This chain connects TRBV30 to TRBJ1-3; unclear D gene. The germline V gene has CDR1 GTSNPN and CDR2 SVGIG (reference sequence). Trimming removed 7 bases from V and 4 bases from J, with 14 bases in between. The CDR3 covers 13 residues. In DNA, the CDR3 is TGTGCCTCGGCCCCGGGATCCGGAAACACCATATATTTT. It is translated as CASAPGSGNTIYF.

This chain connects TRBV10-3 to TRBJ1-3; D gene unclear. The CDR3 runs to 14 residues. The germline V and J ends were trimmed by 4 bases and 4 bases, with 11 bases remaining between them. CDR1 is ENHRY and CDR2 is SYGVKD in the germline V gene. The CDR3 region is CAISVIGEGNTIYF. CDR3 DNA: TGTGCCATCAGTGTGATAGGAGAGGGAAACACCATATATTTT.

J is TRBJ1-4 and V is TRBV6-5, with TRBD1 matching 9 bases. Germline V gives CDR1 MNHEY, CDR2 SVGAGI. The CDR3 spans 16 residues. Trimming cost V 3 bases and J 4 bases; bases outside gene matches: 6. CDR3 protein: CASSYGTGLGNEKLFF. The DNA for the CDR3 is TGTGCCAGCAGTTATGGGACAGGGTTGGGTAATGAAAAACTGTTTTTT.

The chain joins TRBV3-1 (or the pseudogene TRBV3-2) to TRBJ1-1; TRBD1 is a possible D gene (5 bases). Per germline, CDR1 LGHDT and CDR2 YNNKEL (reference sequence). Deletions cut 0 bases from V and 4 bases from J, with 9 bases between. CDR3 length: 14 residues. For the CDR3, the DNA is TGTGCCAGCAGCCAAGATCCCGGGGGCACTGAAGCTTTCTTT. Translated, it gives CASSQDPGGTEAFF.

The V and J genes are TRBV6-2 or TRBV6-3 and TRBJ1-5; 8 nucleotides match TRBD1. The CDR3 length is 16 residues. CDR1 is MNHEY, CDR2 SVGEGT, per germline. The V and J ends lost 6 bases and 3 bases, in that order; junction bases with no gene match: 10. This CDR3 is CASSPFGQGDNQPQHF. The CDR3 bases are TGTGCCAGCAGCCCTTTTGGACAGGGAGACAATCAGCCCCAGCATTTT.

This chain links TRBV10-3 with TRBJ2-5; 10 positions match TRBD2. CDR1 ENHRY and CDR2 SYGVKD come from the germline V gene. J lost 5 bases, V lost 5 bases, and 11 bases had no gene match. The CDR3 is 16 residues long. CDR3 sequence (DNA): TGTGCCATCAGTCCGAGCGGAGCGGGGGGGAAGGAGACCCAGTACTTC. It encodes CAISPSGAGGKETQYF.

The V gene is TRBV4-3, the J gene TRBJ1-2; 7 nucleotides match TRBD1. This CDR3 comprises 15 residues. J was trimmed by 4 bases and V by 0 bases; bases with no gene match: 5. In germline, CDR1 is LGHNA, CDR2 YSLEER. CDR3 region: CASSQEARGAYGYTF. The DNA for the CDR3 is TGCGCCAGCAGCCAAGAAGCCAGGGGGGCCTATGGCTACACCTTC.

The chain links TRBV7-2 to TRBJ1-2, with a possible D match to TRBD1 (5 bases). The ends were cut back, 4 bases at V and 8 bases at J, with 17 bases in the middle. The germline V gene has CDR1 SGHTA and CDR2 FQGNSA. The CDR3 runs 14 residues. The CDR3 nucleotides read TGTGCCAGCAGCTCAGGGTGGAGCAAAGGCGGCTACACCTTC. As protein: CASSSGWSKGGYTF.

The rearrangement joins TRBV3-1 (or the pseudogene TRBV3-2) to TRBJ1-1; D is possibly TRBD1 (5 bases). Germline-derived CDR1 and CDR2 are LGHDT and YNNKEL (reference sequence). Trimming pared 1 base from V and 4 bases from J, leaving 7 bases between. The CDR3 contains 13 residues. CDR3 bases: TGTGCCAGCAGCCAAGCAGGGATCACTGAAGCTTTCTTT. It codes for CASSQAGITEAFF.

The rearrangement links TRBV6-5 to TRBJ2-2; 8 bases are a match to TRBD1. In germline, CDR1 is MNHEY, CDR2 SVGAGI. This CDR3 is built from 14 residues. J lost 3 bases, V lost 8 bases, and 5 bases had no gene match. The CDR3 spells CASLDRGYTGELFF. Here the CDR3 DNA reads TGTGCCAGCCTCGACAGGGGTTACACCGGGGAGCTGTTTTTT.

In nucleotides, the CDR3 is TGTGCCAGTACGTGGGCCACCGGGGAGCTGTTTTTT. Translation: CASTWATGELFF. The V gene is TRBV19, the J gene TRBJ2-2, with unresolved D. The V gene lost 7 bases and the J gene lost 4 bases, with 7 bases spanning the gap. Looked up from germline, CDR1 is LNHDA and CDR2 is SQIVND (reference sequence). The CDR3 runs 12 residues.

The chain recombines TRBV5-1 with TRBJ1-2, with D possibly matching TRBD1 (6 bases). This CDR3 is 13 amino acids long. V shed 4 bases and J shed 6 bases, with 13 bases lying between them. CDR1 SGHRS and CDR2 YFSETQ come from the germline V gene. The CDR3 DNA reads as TGCGCCAGCAGCGATCGGACAGCTGATGGCTACACCTTC. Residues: CASSDRTADGYTF.

CDR3 nucleotides: TGCGCCAGCAGCCAAGAAGCTCGGTATCAGCCCCAGCATTTT. Translated: CASSQEARYQPQHF. V and J are TRBV4-1 and TRBJ1-5, with D uncertain. Germline values: CDR1 MGHRA, CDR2 YSYEKL. The V gene lost 0 bases and the J gene lost 5 bases, with 8 bases spanning the gap. The length of the CDR3 is 14 residues.

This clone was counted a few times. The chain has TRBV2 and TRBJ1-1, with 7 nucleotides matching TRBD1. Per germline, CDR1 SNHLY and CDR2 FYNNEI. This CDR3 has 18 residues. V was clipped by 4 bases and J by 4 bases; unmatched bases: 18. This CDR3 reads CASSAALSMTGRGTEAFF. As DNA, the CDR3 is TGTGCCAGCAGTGCCGCACTATCAATGACAGGGAGAGGCACTGAAGCTTTCTTT.